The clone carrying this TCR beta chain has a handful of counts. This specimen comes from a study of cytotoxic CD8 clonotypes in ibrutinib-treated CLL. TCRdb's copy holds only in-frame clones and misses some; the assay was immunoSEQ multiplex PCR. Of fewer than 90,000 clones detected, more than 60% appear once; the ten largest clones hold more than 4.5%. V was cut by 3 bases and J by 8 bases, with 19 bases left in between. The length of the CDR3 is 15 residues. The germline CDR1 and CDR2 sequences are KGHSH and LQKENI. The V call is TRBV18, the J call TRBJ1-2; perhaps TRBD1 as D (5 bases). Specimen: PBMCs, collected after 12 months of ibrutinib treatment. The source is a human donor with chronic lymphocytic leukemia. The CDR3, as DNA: TGTGCCAGCTCACCCGACAGCCCCCCATCGGGCGGCTACACCTTC. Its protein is CASSPDSPPSGGYTF. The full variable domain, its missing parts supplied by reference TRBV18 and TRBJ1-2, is NAGVMQNPRHLVRRRGQEARLRCSPMKGHSHVYWYRQLPEEGLKFMVYLQKENIIDESGMPKERFSAEFPKEGPSILRIQQVVRGDSAAYFCASSPDSPPSGGYTFGSGTRLTVV.